This is a list of T cell receptor beta chains from one sample in a study of blood T cell repertoires in COVID-19. Sequencing used immunoSEQ multiplex PCR; TCRdb keeps in-frame clones, though not all of them. The sample holds around 200,000 clones; around 83% are singletons and the top ten take roughly 8.8%. Sequencing was carried out using peripheral blood. The origin of the receptors is a man in his forties or fifties with active or convalescent COVID-19. Each CDR3 is given with its conserved first and last residue. The D gene is left open where the match is weak. The size of a clone is reported for some rows only, either as once, few or many, or as a class for expanded clones.

cdr3_length | j_call | clone_size | v_call | d_call | cdr3_aa | cdr3_nt
14 | TRBJ1-2 | - | TRBV6-6 | TRBD1 | CASRGADRAYGYTF | TGTGCCAGCAGGGGGGCGGACAGGGCCTATGGCTACACCTTC
13 | TRBJ1-4 | - | TRBV30 | - | CAWSTGLDEKLFF | TGTGCCTGGAGTACCGGACTTGATGAAAAACTGTTTTTT
16 | TRBJ2-3 | few | TRBV6-1 | TRBD2 | CASSAGLAGSTDTQYF | TGTGCCAGCAGTGCAGGACTAGCGGGGAGCACAGATACGCAGTATTTT
12 | TRBJ1-5 | - | TRBV18 | - | CASSREDQPQHF | TGTGCCAGCTCACGGGAGGATCAGCCCCAGCATTTT
16 | TRBJ2-4 | few | TRBV11-3 | - | CASSLGGRVAKNIQYF | TGTGCCAGCAGCTTGGGTGGCAGGGTGGCCAAAAACATTCAGTACTTC
16 | TRBJ2-7 | - | TRBV6-2/TRBV6-3 | - | CASSNHRGLSSYEQYF | TGTGCCAGCAGTAACCACAGGGGACTTAGCTCCTACGAGCAGTACTTC
13 | TRBJ2-7 | - | TRBV5-6 | - | CASSLLQDYEQYF | TGTGCCAGCAGCTTGCTACAGGACTACGAGCAGTACTTC
15 | TRBJ1-1 | - | TRBV30 | TRBD1 | CAWSRLSGTGAVAFF | TGTGCCTGGAGTCGTCTATCCGGGACAGGGGCGGTGGCTTTCTTT
16 | TRBJ1-2 | - | TRBV24-1 | TRBD1 | CATSDGGQGGRYGYTF | TGTGCCACCAGTGATGGCGGACAGGGGGGTAGGTATGGCTACACCTTC
12 | TRBJ2-1 | - | TRBV7-9 | - | CASSFQVHAQFF | TGTGCCAGCAGCTTCCAGGTACACGCGCAGTTCTTC
17 | TRBJ1-3 | - | TRBV30 | TRBD1 | CAWSNINRGYSGNTIYF | TGTGCCTGGAGCAACATTAACAGGGGATACTCTGGAAACACCATATATTTT
16 | TRBJ2-1 | - | TRBV28 | - | CASSLQGKSSYNEQFF | TGTGCCAGCAGCCTCCAGGGTAAAAGCTCCTACAATGAGCAGTTCTTC
15 | TRBJ2-2 | - | TRBV19 | - | CASSIRSGYTGELFF | TGTGCCAGTAGTATAAGGTCGGGATACACCGGGGAGCTGTTTTTT
13 | TRBJ2-7 | - | TRBV30 | - | CAADERSSYEQYF | TGTGCCGCGGACGAGCGGAGCTCCTACGAGCAGTACTTC
15 | TRBJ2-1 | - | TRBV3-1/TRBV3-2 | TRBD2 | CASSPWTSGDNEQFF | TGTGCCAGCAGCCCGTGGACTAGCGGAGACAATGAGCAGTTCTTC
17 | TRBJ2-7 | once | TRBV7-2 | TRBD1 | CASSSRQGTTRSYEQYF | TGTGCCAGCAGCTCGCGACAGGGGACAACCCGCTCCTACGAGCAGTACTTC
16 | TRBJ2-5 | - | TRBV19 | TRBD2 | CASSIMTAGAGETQYF | TGTGCCAGTAGTATCATGACCGCGGGAGCTGGTGAGACCCAGTACTTC
16 | TRBJ1-6 | - | TRBV9 | - | CASSASRDTYNSPLHF | TGTGCCAGCAGCGCAAGCCGGGACACCTATAATTCACCCCTCCACTTT
15 | TRBJ1-4 | - | TRBV30 | - | CAWSLGQTTNEKLFF | TGTGCCTGGAGCCTAGGACAGACAACTAATGAAAAACTGTTTTTT
15 | TRBJ1-2 | - | TRBV28 | - | CASTWFGARDYGYTF | TGTGCCAGCACCTGGTTTGGGGCCCGGGACTATGGCTACACCTTC
14 | TRBJ1-4 | - | TRBV2 | TRBD1 | CASRAQGVGEKLFF | TGTGCCAGCAGGGCACAGGGGGTTGGAGAAAAACTGTTTTTT
15 | TRBJ2-5 | - | TRBV11-2 | TRBD2 | CASSPRLAGLETQYF | TGTGCCAGCAGCCCTAGACTAGCGGGATTAGAGACCCAGTACTTC
13 | TRBJ1-5 | - | TRBV7-2 | - | CASSPLSNQPQHF | TGTGCCAGCAGCCCCCTCAGTAATCAGCCCCAGCATTTT
12 | TRBJ1-1 | - | TRBV18 | - | CASSTQGTEAFF | TGTGCCAGCTCTACCCAGGGGACTGAAGCTTTCTTT
14 | TRBJ2-1 | once | TRBV10-2 | - | CASSESARYNEQFF | TGCGCCAGCAGTGAGAGTGCCAGATACAATGAGCAGTTCTTC
13 | TRBJ1-5 | - | TRBV24-1 | - | CAPSLCSNQPQHF | TGTGCCCCCAGCCTGTGTAGCAATCAGCCCCAGCATTTT
14 | TRBJ2-6 | once | TRBV6-5 | - | CASSPRSGANVLTF | TGTGCCAGCAGCCCCCGCTCTGGGGCCAACGTCCTGACTTTC
12 | TRBJ1-4 | - | TRBV30 | - | CAWNQGGEKLFF | TGTGCCTGGAACCAGGGCGGCGAAAAACTGTTTTTT
13 | TRBJ2-5 | - | TRBV5-1 | - | CASTGLIQETQYF | TGCGCCAGCACGGGACTGATACAAGAGACCCAGTACTTC
13 | TRBJ2-7 | - | TRBV5-1 | - | CASSLGVNYEQYF | TGCGCCAGCAGCTTGGGAGTTAACTACGAGCAGTACTTC
15 | TRBJ1-3 | once | TRBV15 | TRBD1 | CATSSDRGPGNTIYF | TGTGCCACCAGCAGTGACAGGGGGCCTGGAAACACCATATATTTT
13 | TRBJ2-7 | - | TRBV12-3/TRBV12-4 | - | CASSLRGFFEQYF | TGTGCCAGCAGTTTAAGGGGGTTTTTCGAGCAGTACTTC
14 | TRBJ1-2 | - | TRBV30 | - | CAWKFPGLNYGYTF | TGTGCCTGGAAGTTCCCGGGACTTAACTATGGCTACACCTTC
14 | TRBJ1-6 | - | TRBV6-5 | - | CASSLSDSNSPLHF | TGTGCCAGCAGTTTGTCCGACAGTAATTCACCCCTCCACTTT
13 | TRBJ2-7 | - | TRBV5-1 | - | CASTPTGSYEQYF | TGCGCCAGCACCCCCACAGGCTCCTACGAGCAGTACTTC
13 | TRBJ2-7 | - | TRBV2 | - | CASSVLQYYEQYF | TGTGCCAGCAGTGTATTACAGTACTACGAGCAGTACTTC
15 | TRBJ2-7 | - | TRBV30 | TRBD1 | CAWSVAQGWTYEQYF | TGTGCCTGGAGTGTGGCACAGGGGTGGACCTACGAGCAGTACTTC
14 | TRBJ2-1 | - | TRBV6-1 | - | CASRTPGQNNEQFF | TGTGCCAGCAGAACCCCGGGACAAAACAATGAGCAGTTCTTC
15 | TRBJ2-5 | - | TRBV5-4 | - | CASSLRGARQETQYF | TGTGCCAGCAGCTTGCGCGGGGCACGACAAGAGACCCAGTACTTC
13 | TRBJ1-1 | - | TRBV6-5 | - | CASSYKRNTEAFF | TGTGCCAGCAGTTACAAGAGGAACACTGAAGCTTTCTTT
14 | TRBJ2-3 | - | TRBV7-6 | - | CASSIRSGTDTQYF | TGTGCCAGCAGCATCCGTAGCGGAACAGATACGCAGTATTTT
15 | TRBJ2-2 | - | TRBV7-6 | - | CASSLLLGGRGELFF | TGTGCCAGCAGCTTATTGCTGGGGGGACGCGGGGAGCTGTTTTTT
11 | TRBJ2-7 | - | TRBV20-1 | - | CSGRVGYEQYF | TGCAGTGGCAGGGTAGGCTACGAGCAGTACTTC
16 | TRBJ1-1 | once | TRBV18 | TRBD1 | CASSPRQGGMNTEAFF | TGTGCCAGCTCACCACGGCAGGGGGGCATGAACACTGAAGCTTTCTTT
11 | TRBJ2-3 | - | TRBV19 | - | CASSIPGTQYF | TGTGCCAGTAGTATACCGGGTACGCAGTATTTT
14 | TRBJ2-5 | - | TRBV2 | - | CASSEARSGETQYF | TGTGCCAGCAGTGAAGCGCGCAGCGGAGAGACCCAGTACTTC
13 | TRBJ1-1 | - | TRBV5-4 | - | CASSISTAPEAFF | TGTGCCAGCAGCATCTCGACAGCCCCTGAAGCTTTCTTT
15 | TRBJ1-5 | - | TRBV18 | TRBD1 | CASSPGGQGNQPQHF | TGTGCCAGCTCACCGGGCGGACAGGGAAATCAGCCCCAGCATTTT
14 | TRBJ2-7 | few | TRBV19 | - | CASSMDLARYEQYF | TGTGCCAGTAGTATGGACCTAGCGAGATACGAGCAGTACTTC
14 | TRBJ1-1 | - | TRBV6-2/TRBV6-3 | TRBD1 | CASSYAGQGREAFF | TGTGCCAGCAGTTACGCCGGACAGGGCCGAGAAGCTTTCTTT
16 | TRBJ1-4 | once | TRBV5-4 | - | CASSTGGAATNEKLFF | TGTGCCAGCAGCACCGGGGGGGCTGCAACTAATGAAAAACTGTTTTTT
15 | TRBJ1-1 | - | TRBV5-1 | TRBD1 | CASSLSPGQGGEAFF | TGCGCCAGCAGCTTGTCCCCGGGACAGGGTGGTGAAGCTTTCTTT
11 | TRBJ2-5 | - | TRBV24-1 | - | CATSVKETQYF | TGTGCCACCAGTGTAAAAGAGACCCAGTACTTC
12 | TRBJ1-2 | - | TRBV10-1 | - | CASSAGTGGYTF | TGCGCCAGCAGCGCCGGTACGGGTGGCTACACCTTC